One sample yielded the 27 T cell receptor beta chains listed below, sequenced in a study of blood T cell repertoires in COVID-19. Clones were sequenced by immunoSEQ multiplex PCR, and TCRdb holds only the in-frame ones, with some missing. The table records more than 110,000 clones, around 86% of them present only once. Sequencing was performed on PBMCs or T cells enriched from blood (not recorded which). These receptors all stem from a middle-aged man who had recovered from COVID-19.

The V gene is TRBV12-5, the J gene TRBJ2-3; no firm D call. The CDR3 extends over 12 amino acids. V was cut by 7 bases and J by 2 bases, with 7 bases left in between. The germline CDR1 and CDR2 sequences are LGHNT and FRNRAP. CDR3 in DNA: TGTGCTAGTGCGAGAGACACAGATACGCAGTATTTT. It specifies CASARDTDTQYF.

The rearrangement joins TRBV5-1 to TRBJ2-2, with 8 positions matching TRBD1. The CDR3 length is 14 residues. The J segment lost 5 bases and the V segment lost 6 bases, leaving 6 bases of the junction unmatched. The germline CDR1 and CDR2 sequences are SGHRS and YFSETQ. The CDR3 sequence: CASNPTGVTGELFF. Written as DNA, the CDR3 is TGCGCCAGCAACCCGACAGGGGTGACCGGGGAGCTGTTTTTT. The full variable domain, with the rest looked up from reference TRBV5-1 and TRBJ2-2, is KAGVTQTPRYLIKTRGQQVTLSCSPISGHRSVSWYQQTPGQGLQFLFEYFSETQRNKGNFPGRFSGRQFSNSRSEMNVSTLELGDSALYLCASNPTGVTGELFFGEGSRLTVL.

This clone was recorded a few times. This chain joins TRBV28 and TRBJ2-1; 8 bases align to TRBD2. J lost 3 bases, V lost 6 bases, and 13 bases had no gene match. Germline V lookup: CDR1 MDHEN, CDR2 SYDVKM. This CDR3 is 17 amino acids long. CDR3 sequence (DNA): TGTGCCAGCAGAACCTGGGGGGCCACTAGCGGCTACAATGAGCAGTTCTTC. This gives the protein CASRTWGATSGYNEQFF.

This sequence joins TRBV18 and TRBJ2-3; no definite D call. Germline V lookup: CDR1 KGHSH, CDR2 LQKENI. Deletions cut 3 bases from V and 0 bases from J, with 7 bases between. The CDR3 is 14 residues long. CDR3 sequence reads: CASSPAASTDTQYF. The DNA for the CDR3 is TGTGCCAGCTCACCGGCCGCAAGCACAGATACGCAGTATTTT. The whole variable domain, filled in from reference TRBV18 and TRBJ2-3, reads NAGVMQNPRHLVRRRGQEARLRCSPMKGHSHVYWYRQLPEEGLKFMVYLQKENIIDESGMPKERFSAEFPKEGPSILRIQQVVRGDSAAYFCASSPAASTDTQYFGPGTRLTVL.

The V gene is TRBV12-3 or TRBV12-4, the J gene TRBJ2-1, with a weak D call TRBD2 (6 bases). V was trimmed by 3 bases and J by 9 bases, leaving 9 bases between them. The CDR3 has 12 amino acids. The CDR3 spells CASSLRRGEQFF. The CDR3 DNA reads TGTGCCAGCAGTTTGAGGAGGGGTGAGCAGTTCTTC.

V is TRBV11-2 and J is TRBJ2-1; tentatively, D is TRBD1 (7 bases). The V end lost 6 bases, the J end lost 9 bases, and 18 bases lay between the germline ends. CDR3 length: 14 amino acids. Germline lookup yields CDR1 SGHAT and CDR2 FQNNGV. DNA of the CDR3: TGTGCCAGCAGTTCGACAGGGACTCGAGGTGAGCAGTTCTTC. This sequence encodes CASSSTGTRGEQFF.

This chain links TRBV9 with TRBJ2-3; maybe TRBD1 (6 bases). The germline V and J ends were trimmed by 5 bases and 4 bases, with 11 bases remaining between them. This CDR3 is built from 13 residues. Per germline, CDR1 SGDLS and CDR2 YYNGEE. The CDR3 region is CASRPTGSDTQYF. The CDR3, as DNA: TGTGCCAGCAGACCTACAGGGTCAGATACGCAGTATTTT. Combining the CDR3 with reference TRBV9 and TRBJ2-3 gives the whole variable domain DSGVTQTPKHLITATGQRVTLRCSPRSGDLSVYWYQQSLDQGLQFLIQYYNGEERAKGNILERFSAQQFPDLHSELNLSSLELGDSALYFCASRPTGSDTQYFGPGTRLTVL.

The CDR3 reads CASSSPLLSGGEEQYV. CDR3 DNA sequence: TGTGCTAGCAGCTCCCCCCTACTTAGCGGGGGGGAAGAGCAGTACGTC. The chain links TRBV7-7 to TRBJ2-7; TRBD2 aligns across 11 bases. CDR3 length equals 16 residues. CDR1 and CDR2 from the germline V gene are SSHAT and FNYEAQ (reference sequence).

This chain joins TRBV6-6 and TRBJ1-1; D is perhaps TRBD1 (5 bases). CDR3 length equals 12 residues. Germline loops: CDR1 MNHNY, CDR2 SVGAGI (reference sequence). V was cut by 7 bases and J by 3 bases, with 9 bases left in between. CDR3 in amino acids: CASKGQDTEAFF. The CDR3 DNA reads TGTGCCAGCAAGGGGCAAGACACTGAAGCTTTCTTT.

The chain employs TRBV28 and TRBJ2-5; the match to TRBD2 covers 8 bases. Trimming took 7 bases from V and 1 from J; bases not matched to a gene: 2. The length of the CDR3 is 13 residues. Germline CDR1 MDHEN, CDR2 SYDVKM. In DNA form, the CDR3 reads TGTGCCAGCAAAACTAGCGGCCAAGAGACCCAGTACTTC. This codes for CASKTSGQETQYF.

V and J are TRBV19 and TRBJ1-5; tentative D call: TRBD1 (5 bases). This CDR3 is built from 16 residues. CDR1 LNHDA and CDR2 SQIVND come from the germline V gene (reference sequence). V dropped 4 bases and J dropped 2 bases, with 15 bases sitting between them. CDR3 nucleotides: TGTGCCAGTAGTACCTATGGGCAGGGTGGCAATCAGCCCCAGCATTTT. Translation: CASSTYGQGGNQPQHF.

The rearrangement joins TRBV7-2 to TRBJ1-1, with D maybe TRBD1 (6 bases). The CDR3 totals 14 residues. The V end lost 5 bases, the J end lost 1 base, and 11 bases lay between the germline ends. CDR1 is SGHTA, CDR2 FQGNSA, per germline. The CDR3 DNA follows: TGTGCCAGCAGCCCCCGCAGGGGGAACACTGAAGCTTTCTTT. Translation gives CASSPRRGNTEAFF.

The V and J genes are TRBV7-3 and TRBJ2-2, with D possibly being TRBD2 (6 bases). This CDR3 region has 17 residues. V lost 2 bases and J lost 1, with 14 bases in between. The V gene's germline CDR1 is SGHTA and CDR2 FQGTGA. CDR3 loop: CASSLLGPGGNTGELFF. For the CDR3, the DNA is TGTGCCAGCAGCTTATTAGGTCCCGGGGGGAACACCGGGGAGCTGTTTTTT.

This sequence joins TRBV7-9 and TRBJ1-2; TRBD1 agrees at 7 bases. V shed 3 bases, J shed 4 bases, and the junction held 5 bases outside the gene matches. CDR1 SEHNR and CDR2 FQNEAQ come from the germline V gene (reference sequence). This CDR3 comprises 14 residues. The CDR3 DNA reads TGTGCCAGCAGCTTGGTCACAGGGGCCTATGGCTACACCTTC. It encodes CASSLVTGAYGYTF.

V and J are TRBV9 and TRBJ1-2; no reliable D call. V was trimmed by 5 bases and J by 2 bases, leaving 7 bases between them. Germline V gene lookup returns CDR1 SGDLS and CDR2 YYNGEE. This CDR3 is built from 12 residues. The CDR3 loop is CASRATNYGYTF. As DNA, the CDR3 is TGTGCCAGCAGGGCCACGAACTATGGCTACACCTTC.

The DNA of the CDR3 is TGCGCCAGCAGCTTCACCCCCCGGGACAGCGAGAGAAACACCATATATTTT. Residues: CASSFTPRDSERNTIYF. The chain has TRBV5-1 and TRBJ1-3; TRBD1 aligns across 7 bases. CDR3 length equals 17 residues. Germline loops: CDR1 SGHRS, CDR2 YFSETQ. Trimming took 2 bases from V and 5 from J; bases not matched to a gene: 13.

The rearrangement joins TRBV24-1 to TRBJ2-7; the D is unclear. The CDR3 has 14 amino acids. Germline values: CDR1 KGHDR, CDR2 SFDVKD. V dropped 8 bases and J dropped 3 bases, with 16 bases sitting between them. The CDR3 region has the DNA TGTGCCACCATCTGGCCCCCCATCATCTACGAGCAGTACGTC. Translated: CATIWPPIIYEQYV.

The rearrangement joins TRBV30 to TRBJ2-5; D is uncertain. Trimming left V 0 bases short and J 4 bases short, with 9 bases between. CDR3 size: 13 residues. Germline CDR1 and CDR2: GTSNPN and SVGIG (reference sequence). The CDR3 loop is CAWSVLVGETQYF. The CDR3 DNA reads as TGTGCCTGGAGTGTCTTAGTTGGAGAGACCCAGTACTTC.

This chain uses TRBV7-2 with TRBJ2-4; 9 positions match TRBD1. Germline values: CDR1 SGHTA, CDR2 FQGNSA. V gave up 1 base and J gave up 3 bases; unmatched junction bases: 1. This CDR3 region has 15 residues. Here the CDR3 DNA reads TGTGCCAGCAGCTTAGGACAGGGGGGCAAAAACATTCAGTACTTC. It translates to CASSLGQGGKNIQYF.

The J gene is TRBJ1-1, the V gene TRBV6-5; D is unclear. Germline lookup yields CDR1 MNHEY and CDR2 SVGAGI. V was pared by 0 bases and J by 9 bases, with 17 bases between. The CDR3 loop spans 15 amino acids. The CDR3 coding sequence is TGTGCCAGCAGTTACTCGATTACCACGGAGATTAAAGCTTTCTTT. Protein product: CASSYSITTEIKAFF.

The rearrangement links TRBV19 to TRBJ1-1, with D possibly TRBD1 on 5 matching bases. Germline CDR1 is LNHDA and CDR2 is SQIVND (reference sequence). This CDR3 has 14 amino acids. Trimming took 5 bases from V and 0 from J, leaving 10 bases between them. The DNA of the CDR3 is TGTGCCAGTAGTTTGGGGGGAGTGAACACTGAAGCTTTCTTT. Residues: CASSLGGVNTEAFF.

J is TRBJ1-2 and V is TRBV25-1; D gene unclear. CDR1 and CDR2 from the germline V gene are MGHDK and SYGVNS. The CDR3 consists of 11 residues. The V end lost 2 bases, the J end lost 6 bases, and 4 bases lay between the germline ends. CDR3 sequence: CASSEPDGYTF. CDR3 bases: TGTGCCAGCAGTGAACCCGATGGCTACACCTTC.

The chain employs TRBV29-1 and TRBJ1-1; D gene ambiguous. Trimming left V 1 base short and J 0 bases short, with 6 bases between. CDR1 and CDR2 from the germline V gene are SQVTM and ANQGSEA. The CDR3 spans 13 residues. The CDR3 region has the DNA TGCAGCGTTGAAGGCCAGATGAACACTGAAGCTTTCTTT. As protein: CSVEGQMNTEAFF.

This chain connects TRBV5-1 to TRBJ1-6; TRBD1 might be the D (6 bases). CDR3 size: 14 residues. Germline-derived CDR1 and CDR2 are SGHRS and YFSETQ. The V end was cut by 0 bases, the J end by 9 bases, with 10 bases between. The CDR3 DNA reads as TGCGCCAGCAGCTTGGTGGCAGGGGTTTCACCCCTCCACTTT. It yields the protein CASSLVAGVSPLHF. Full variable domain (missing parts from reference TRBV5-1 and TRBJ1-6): KAGVTQTPRYLIKTRGQQVTLSCSPISGHRSVSWYQQTPGQGLQFLFEYFSETQRNKGNFPGRFSGRQFSNSRSEMNVSTLELGDSALYLCASSLVAGVSPLHFGNGTRLTVT.

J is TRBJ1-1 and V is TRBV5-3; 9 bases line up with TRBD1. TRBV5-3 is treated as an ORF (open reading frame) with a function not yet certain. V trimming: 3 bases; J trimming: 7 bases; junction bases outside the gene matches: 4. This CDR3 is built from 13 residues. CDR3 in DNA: TGTGCCAGAAGCTCTACAGGGGGCATTGAAGCTTTCTTT. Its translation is CARSSTGGIEAFF.

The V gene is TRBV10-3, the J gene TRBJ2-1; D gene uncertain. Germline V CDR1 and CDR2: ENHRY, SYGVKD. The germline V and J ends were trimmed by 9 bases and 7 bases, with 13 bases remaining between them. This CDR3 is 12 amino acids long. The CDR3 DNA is TGTGCCATGGGTGGGCAGTCGAATGAGCAGTTCTTC. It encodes CAMGGQSNEQFF.

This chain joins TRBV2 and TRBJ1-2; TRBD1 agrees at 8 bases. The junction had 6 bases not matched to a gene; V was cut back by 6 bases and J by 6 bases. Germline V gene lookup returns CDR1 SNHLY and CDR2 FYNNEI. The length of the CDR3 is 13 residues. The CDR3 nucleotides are TGTGCCAGCAGGAAGGACAGGGTCGATGGCTACACCTTC. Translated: CASRKDRVDGYTF.